The 14 T cell receptor beta chains below were found in one sample sequenced in a study of T-cell reconstitution after alpha-beta-depleted transplantation in children. Using unique molecular identifiers, the investigators prepared the TCRbeta library. From the PCR reads, TCRdb called clonotypes with MiXCR, one entry per CDR3 protein. The table records 150,000 to 200,000 distinct CDR3 sequences, more than 6.5% of them present only once. The sequencing used PBMCs from the stem cell graft donor, collected from the stem cell graft. These receptors came from a human donor who donated a stem cell graft to a child with Wiskott-Aldrich syndrome.

This clonotype was counted ten times or more. V usage is TRBV5-1 and J usage is TRBJ2-5; the D gene is possibly TRBD2 (5 bases). The V gene's germline CDR1 is SGHRS and CDR2 YFSETQ. This CDR3 is 15 amino acids long. V dropped 2 bases and J dropped 1 base, with 12 bases sitting between them. The CDR3 bases are TGCGCCAGCAGCTTTGGATCGGGGTTCCAAGAGACCCAGTACTTC. Protein: CASSFGSGFQETQYF.

This clonotype was counted ten times or more. CDR3 DNA: TGCAGCGTTGATTCGTTCGCAGATACGCAGTATTTT. Its protein is CSVDSFADTQYF. The chain couples TRBV29-1 to TRBJ2-3, with D uncertain. With 3 bases removed from V and 4 bases from J, the gap between germline ends came to 8 bases. The CDR3 is 12 amino acids. Germline values: CDR1 SQVTM, CDR2 ANQGSEA.

V and J are TRBV7-2 and TRBJ1-6, with D maybe TRBD1 (6 bases). The CDR3 has 14 amino acids. Trimming took off 2 bases at V and 10 bases at J, with 12 bases between the two ends. Per the germline V gene, CDR1 is SGHTA and CDR2 is FQGNSA. The CDR3 coding sequence is TGTGCCAGCAGCTTAAGGCGGGGGCCCTCACCCCTCCACTTT. Amino acids: CASSLRRGPSPLHF.

This sequence joins TRBV7-2 and TRBJ2-3; 8 nucleotides match TRBD2. Germline V lookup: CDR1 SGHTA, CDR2 FQGNSA. The CDR3 runs to 15 residues. J was trimmed by 7 bases and V by 3 bases; bases with no gene match: 9. The CDR3 bases are TGTGCCAGCAGCTTGCCAGAAAGCGGGAGACATACGCAGTATTTT. This sequence encodes CASSLPESGRHTQYF.

This clonotype was detected many times. J is TRBJ1-5 and V is TRBV29-1, with unresolved D. CDR1 and CDR2 from the germline V gene are SQVTM and ANQGSEA. The germline V and J ends were trimmed by 4 bases and 4 bases, with 11 bases remaining between them. This CDR3 is built from 13 residues. CDR3 sequence (DNA): TGCAGCGTTGGGAAAGGCGGAAATCAGCCCCAGCATTTT. Residues: CSVGKGGNQPQHF.

This clonotype was counted at least ten times. The V and J genes are TRBV5-1 and TRBJ2-7; D may be TRBD1 (6 bases). Per germline, CDR1 SGHRS and CDR2 YFSETQ. Trimming stripped 0 bases from V and 3 bases from J, with 13 bases between. The CDR3 sequence is 15 residues long. The CDR3 loop reads CASSLVAAGDYEQYF. The CDR3 nucleotides read TGCGCCAGCAGCTTGGTTGCGGCAGGGGACTACGAGCAGTACTTC.

This clonotype was counted once. V and J are TRBV5-5 and TRBJ1-2; D ambiguous. Trimming removed 0 bases from V and 4 bases from J, with 7 bases in between. The CDR3 loop spans 13 amino acids. Germline CDR1 SGHKS, CDR2 YYEKEE (reference sequence). CDR3 in DNA: TGTGCCAGCAGCTTGGGTTTTGGCTATGGCTACACCTTC. Translating it yields CASSLGFGYGYTF.

This clonotype was seen repeatedly, ten times or more. V gene TRBV25-1 combines with J gene TRBJ2-1; 7 bases fit TRBD2. Germline-derived CDR1 and CDR2 are MGHDK and SYGVNS. The CDR3 contains 14 residues. The J segment lost 4 bases and the V segment lost 4 bases, leaving 4 bases of the junction unmatched. In nucleotides, the CDR3 is TGTGCCAGCAGTGCGGCTAGCGGATACAATGAGCAGTTCTTC. This encodes CASSAASGYNEQFF.

In its sample, this clonotype was seen a few times. The rearrangement uses TRBV5-1 and TRBJ2-3; D gene unclear. The germline V gene encodes CDR1 SGHRS and CDR2 YFSETQ. With 4 bases removed from V and 0 bases from J, the gap between germline ends came to 9 bases. This CDR3 spans 14 amino acids. The CDR3 protein is CASSLPLSTDTQYF. In nucleotides, the CDR3 is TGCGCCAGCAGCCTCCCCCTGAGCACAGATACGCAGTATTTT.

The chain uses TRBV19 and TRBJ2-1, with D possibly TRBD2 on 6 matching bases. V was cut by 3 bases and J by 7 bases, with 19 bases left in between. Per the germline V gene, CDR1 is LNHDA and CDR2 is SQIVND (reference sequence). The length of the CDR3 is 16 residues. The CDR3 nucleotides read TGTGCCAGTAGTATGCGTAGTAGGACTAAGAAGAATGAGCAGTTCTTC. Translating it yields CASSMRSRTKKNEQFF.

This clonotype was recorded many times. V and J are TRBV29-1 and TRBJ2-7; maybe TRBD2 (6 bases). The length of the CDR3 is 17 residues. Germline CDR1 is SQVTM and CDR2 is ANQGSEA. The V end lost 4 bases, the J end lost 6 bases, and 28 bases lay between the germline ends. Written as DNA, the CDR3 is TGCAGCGTTGTGGGCCCCGGGGGAAATGTTATAGTGGGCGAGCAGTACTTC. Translating gives CSVVGPGGNVIVGEQYF.

Only a few counts were recorded for this clonotype. The chain joins TRBV7-9 to TRBJ2-7; a possible D gene is TRBD2 (7 bases). The germline V gene encodes CDR1 SEHNR and CDR2 FQNEAQ (reference sequence). This CDR3 contains 14 residues. Trimming took 5 bases from V and 0 from J, leaving 11 bases between them. The CDR3 bases are TGTGCCAGCAGCCACGGGGGGCCCTCCTACGAGCAGTACTTC. Encoded protein: CASSHGGPSYEQYF.

This clonotype showed up many times. The chain employs TRBV30 and TRBJ1-1; D is undetermined. Trimming took 2 bases from V and 7 from J, leaving 11 bases between them. CDR3 length: 12 amino acids. Germline-derived CDR1 and CDR2 are GTSNPN and SVGIG (reference sequence). Written as DNA, the CDR3 is TGTGCCTGGAGTCCCCGGAAGATTGAAGCTTTCTTT. Translation: CAWSPRKIEAFF.

This clonotype was observed a few times. The chain employs TRBV4-1 and TRBJ2-4; 10 positions agree with TRBD2. Per the germline V gene, CDR1 is MGHRA and CDR2 is YSYEKL. The CDR3 is 19 amino acids. V gave up 0 bases and J gave up 8 bases; unmatched junction bases: 16. CDR3 residues: CASSQEPPGAGGPRDIQYF. DNA for the CDR3: TGCGCCAGCAGCCAAGAACCCCCAGGAGCGGGGGGGCCTCGGGACATTCAGTACTTC.